This TCR beta chain was captured in a study of T-cell memory formation after mild COVID-19. Notes on the study in general: Several responding clones turned up in pre-infection memory, indicating that cross-reactive memory may have taken part.

This clonotype was seen more than once but under ten times. Its cognate antigen is unknown. One entry per CDR3 protein, called by TCRdb with MiXCR from the 5' RACE reads. The table lists roughly 300,000 distinct CDR3 sequences, approximately 13% of them singletons. V shed 4 bases and J shed 0 bases, with 16 bases lying between them. The CDR3 runs 16 residues. The germline CDR1 and CDR2 sequences are SGHVS and FNYEAQ. Sequenced: PBMCs or a T cell subset sorted from them (not recorded which). The rearrangement uses TRBV7-6 and TRBJ2-7, with D unclear. This receptor was obtained from a man aged 18 to 29 who had mild COVID-19 (a few samples of this study predate the infection). Cell type and time point are not known. CDR3 residues: CASSSDDVGDSYEQYV. The DNA for the CDR3 is TGTGCCAGCAGCTCAGACGATGTTGGGGACTCCTACGAGCAGTACGTC.